In this sample, the clone carrying this T cell receptor (beta chain) turned up many times. Its antigen is not known. These data come from a study of T cells in Graves' hyperthyroidism and ophthalmopathy. Study results and caveats: Most clonotypes that expanded in the thyroid above 0.001 also showed up in blood.

Using RNA transcripts as the source, TCR beta CDR3 regions were amplified. TCR CDR3 underwent first-round RT-PCR with the HTBI primer set. TCRdb called the multiplex PCR reads again in MiXCR, with one record for every CDR3 protein. This table holds roughly 700,000 distinct CDR3 sequences, roughly 15% found once. The clonotype was recovered from a woman younger than 30 with Graves' hyperthyroidism. Sequenced: blood.

The CDR3 loop reads CASRGTGPNTEAFF. The DNA of the CDR3 is TGTGCCAGCAGGGGGACAGGTCCGAACACTGAAGCTTTCTTT. This chain joins TRBV2 and TRBJ1-1; 8 positions match TRBD1. Looked up from germline, CDR1 is SNHLY and CDR2 is FYNNEI. The ends lost 6 bases at V and 1 base at J; junction bases unmatched: 4. This CDR3 has 14 amino acids.